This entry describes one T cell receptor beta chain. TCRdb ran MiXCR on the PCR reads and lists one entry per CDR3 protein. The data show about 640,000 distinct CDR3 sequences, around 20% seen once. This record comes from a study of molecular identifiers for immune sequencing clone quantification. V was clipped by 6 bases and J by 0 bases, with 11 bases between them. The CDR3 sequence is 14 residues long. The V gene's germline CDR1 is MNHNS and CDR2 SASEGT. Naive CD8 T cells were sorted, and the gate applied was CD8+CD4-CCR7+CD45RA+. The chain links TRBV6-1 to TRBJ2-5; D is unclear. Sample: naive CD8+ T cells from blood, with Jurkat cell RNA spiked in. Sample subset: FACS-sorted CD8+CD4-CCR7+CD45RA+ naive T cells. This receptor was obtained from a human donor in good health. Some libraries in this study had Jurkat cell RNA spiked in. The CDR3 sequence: CASRTTRYQETQYF. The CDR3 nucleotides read TGTGCCAGCAGAACAACAAGGTACCAAGAGACCCAGTACTTC.